One sample yielded the 10 T cell receptor beta chains listed below, sequenced in a study of metastatic and nonmetastatic thyroid tumors. No treatment of any kind had been given to any patient before thyroid surgery. TCRdb re-clonotyped the PCR reads via MiXCR. Of about 40,000 clones in the sample, roughly a sixth were seen once. Material for sequencing was tumor tissue. These receptor sequences come from a female donor with papillary thyroid cancer or a benign thyroid nodule (not recorded which). Some clones in this sample may be carry-over from other donors' samples.

As concerns this clone: A read error may account for a junction end that differs from germline. The V call is TRBV6-1, the J call TRBJ1-2; D ambiguous. The length of the CDR3 is 14 residues. Germline lookup yields CDR1 MNHNS and CDR2 SASEGT. The CDR3 nucleotides read TGTGCCTGCAGTGAATCAGCCGGACTATATGGCTACACCTTC. Its protein is CACSESAGLYGYTF.

In its sample, this clone was seen many times. The rearrangement links TRBV6-1 to TRBJ2-1, with TRBD2 identical over 12 bases. This CDR3 contains 14 residues. V shed 7 bases and J 9 bases; nucleotides not matched to a gene: 7. Germline CDR1 is MNHNS and CDR2 is SASEGT. CDR3 sequence (DNA): TGTGCCAGCAACCTAGCGGGAGGGCCTGTTGAGCAGTTCTTC. Protein: CASNLAGGPVEQFF.

This clone was detected ten times or more. CDR3 DNA sequence: TGTGCCAGTAGTCCAGGACAAAGAGCCCTAAAGAACACTGAAGCTTTCTTT. Amino acid sequence: CASSPGQRALKNTEAFF. The chain links TRBV19 to TRBJ1-1; D may be TRBD1 (5 bases). CDR1 and CDR2 from the germline V gene are LNHDA and SQIVND (reference sequence). This CDR3 comprises 17 residues. V lost 5 bases, J lost 1 base, and 20 bases lay in between.

This clone has at least ten counts. The genes are TRBV5-6 and TRBJ1-6; D is undetermined. Germline values: CDR1 SGHDT, CDR2 YYEEEE. The CDR3 runs to 13 residues. V was cut by 1 base and J by 4 bases, with 3 bases left in between. The chain's CDR3 is CASSLNYNSPLHF. The DNA of the CDR3 is TGTGCCAGCAGCTTGAATTATAATTCACCCCTCCACTTT. Using reference TRBV5-6 and TRBJ1-6 for the parts outside the CDR3, the full variable domain is DAGVTQSPTHLIKTRGQQVTLRCSPKSGHDTVSWYQQALGQGPQFIFQYYEEEERQRGNFPDRFSGHQFPNYSSELNVNALLLGDSALYLCASSLNYNSPLHFGNGTRLTVT.

This chain links TRBV25-1 with TRBJ2-3; 8 nucleotides align to TRBD2. V trimming: 3 bases; J trimming: 7 bases; junction bases outside the gene matches: 18. The CDR3 runs to 18 residues. The germline CDR1 and CDR2 sequences are MGHDK and SYGVNS. The CDR3 protein is CASSDGPAGALGAHTQYF. CDR3 sequence (DNA): TGTGCCAGCAGTGACGGCCCAGCGGGAGCATTGGGGGCACATACGCAGTATTTT.

With regard to this clone: A much more abundant neighbour one base away suggests this may be a read error. This sample includes further DNA sequences coding for the same CDR3. The CDR3 spells CASSVGGSRQGSETQYF. The CDR3 DNA reads TGTGCCAGCAGCGTAGGCGGGAGTAGACAGGGAAGCGAGACCCAGTATTTC. The chain has TRBV9 and TRBJ2-5; either TRBD1 or TRBD2 may fit D (7 bases each). In germline, CDR1 is SGDLS, CDR2 YYNGEE. CDR3 length: 17 amino acids.

About this clone: This may come from a read error, since a much larger clone is one base off. This sample also contains other DNA sequences that code for the same CDR3. This rearrangement joins TRBV7-9 to TRBJ2-2; tentatively, D is TRBD2 (5 bases). Germline V lookup: CDR1 SEHNR, CDR2 FQNEAQ (reference sequence). The CDR3 runs to 14 residues. CDR3 loop: CASSLRINTGELFF. In nucleotides, the CDR3 is TGTGCCAGCAGCCTTCGAATTAACACCGGGGAGCTCTTTTTT. Drawing the rest from reference TRBV7-9 and TRBJ2-2, the complete variable domain is DTGVSQNPRHKITKRGQNVTFRCDPISEHNRLYWYRQTLGQGPEFLTYFQNEAQLEKSRLLSDRFSAERPKGSFSTLEIQRTEQGDSAMYLCASSLRINTGELFFGEGSRLTVL.

Of note for this clone: A much larger clone lies one base from this, so it may be a read error. This chain links TRBV5-6 with TRBJ1-2; D gene unclear. The V end lost 4 bases, the J end lost 2 bases, and 9 bases lay between the germline ends. The CDR3 is 13 amino acids. Germline-derived CDR1 and CDR2 are SGHDT and YYEEEE. The chain's CDR3 is CASSGSPNYGYTF. The CDR3 region has the DNA TGTGCCAGCAGCGGCAGTCCCAACTATGGCTACACCTTC.

This clone was detected many times. The gene calls are TRBV10-3 and TRBJ2-2; TRBD1 agrees at 12 bases. Trimming removed 6 bases from V and 1 base from J; junction bases left unmatched: 6. This CDR3 region has 17 residues. Looked up from germline, CDR1 is ENHRY and CDR2 is SYGVKD. The CDR3 protein is CAISEGTGGKNTGELFF. In DNA, the CDR3 is TGTGCCATCAGCGAGGGGACAGGGGGCAAGAACACCGGGGAGCTGTTTTTT.

In DNA, the CDR3 is TGTGCCAGCAGTTACTTCAGTGGCAGTTCGCGGCAGCCCCAGCATTTT. This codes for CASSYFSGSSRQPQHF. The genes are TRBV6-7 and TRBJ1-5; D uncertain. TRBV6-7 is filed as an ORF, its function uncertain. Trimming took 1 base from V and 7 from J, leaving 17 bases between them. The CDR3 has 16 amino acids.